A single sample gave rise to the 6 T cell receptor beta chains below, sequenced in a study of blood T cell repertoires in COVID-19. The data were produced by immunoSEQ multiplex PCR, yet TCRdb's version contains in-frame clones alone and is incomplete. The sample has about 220,000 clones, 82% seen once. The sample consisted of peripheral blood. Receptors originate from a woman in her 70s with COVID-19, enrolled during active disease.

This chain connects TRBV3-1 (or the pseudogene TRBV3-2) to TRBJ2-7; 7 bases line up with TRBD2. The CDR3 is 14 residues long. V lost 1 base, J lost 7 bases, and 7 bases stayed unmatched. In germline, CDR1 is LGHDT, CDR2 YNNKEL (reference sequence). In DNA form, the CDR3 reads TGTGCCAGCAGCCAAGCCGCCACTAGCGTGGAGCAGTACTTC. Translated: CASSQAATSVEQYF.

The V call is TRBV6-6, the J call TRBJ2-2, with TRBD2 matching over 8 bases. CDR1 and CDR2 (germline): MNHNY, SVGAGI (reference sequence). Trimming removed 2 bases from V and 15 bases from J; junction bases left unmatched: 8. CDR3 size: 13 residues. The DNA for the CDR3 is TGTGCCAGCAGTTACCATTCGGGACTAGTCTTGTTTTTT. This sequence encodes CASSYHSGLVLFF.

The chain uses TRBV28 and TRBJ2-7; the D is unclear. V lost 6 bases, J lost 0 bases, and 12 bases lay in between. The CDR3 extends over 14 amino acids. Per the germline V gene, CDR1 is MDHEN and CDR2 is SYDVKM. The DNA of the CDR3 is TGTGCCAGCAGCCTTATCCGGAGCTCCTACGAGCAGTACTTC. This gives the protein CASSLIRSSYEQYF.

V and J are TRBV24-1 and TRBJ1-2; no clear D gene. Between the trimmed V and J ends, which lost 0 bases and 8 bases, there was a span of 3 bases. The CDR3 has 11 amino acids. Germline V gives CDR1 KGHDR, CDR2 SFDVKD. The CDR3 protein is CATSDLLGYTF. The CDR3 nucleotides read TGTGCCACCAGTGATTTGCTAGGCTACACCTTC.

This sequence joins TRBV28 and TRBJ2-7, with D possibly TRBD1 on 5 matching bases. The CDR3 contains 10 residues. V was trimmed by 8 bases and J by 7 bases, leaving 9 bases between them. The germline CDR1 and CDR2 sequences are MDHEN and SYDVKM. The chain's CDR3 is CASSRVEQYF. CDR3 nucleotide sequence: TGTGCCAGCTCCAGGGTTGAGCAGTACTTC.

The V call is TRBV28, the J call TRBJ1-2, with 7 bases matching TRBD1. This CDR3 spans 13 amino acids. V lost 6 bases to trimming and J lost 5 bases; unmatched junction nucleotides: 6. Looked up from germline, CDR1 is MDHEN and CDR2 is SYDVKM. The CDR3 region is CASSFDRAYGYTF. CDR3 sequence (DNA): TGTGCCAGCAGCTTTGACAGGGCGTATGGCTACACCTTC.